Listed here are 8 T cell receptor beta chains from one sample, sequenced in a study of T cells expressing NK-cell markers. One entry per CDR3 protein, without DNA, is what TCRdb gives after re-calling the 5' RACE reads. The sample totals about 260,000 distinct CDR3 sequences. The sequenced material came from blood T cells: a sorted CD56 or NKG2C T cell subset, CD4+ or CD8+ T cells, or bulk PBMC T cells (not recorded which). These receptors all come from a man aged 18 to 29 in good health.

The genes are TRBV29-1 and TRBJ2-3. CDR3 length: 14 residues. Germline V CDR1 and CDR2: SQVTM, ANQGSEA. CDR3 protein: CSVARATSTDTQYF.

This chain uses TRBV5-1 with TRBJ2-7; without DNA, the TCRdb call of TRBD2 cannot be checked. CDR3 length equals 14 residues. Germline V lookup: CDR1 SGHRS, CDR2 YFSETQ. The CDR3: CASRGMEVSYEQYF.

The chain's CDR3 is CASSEWGNNEQFF. The gene calls are TRBV6-1 and TRBJ2-1. CDR1 and CDR2 (germline): MNHNS, SASEGT. This CDR3 has 13 amino acids.

The chain uses TRBV6-5 and TRBJ2-5. The CDR3 has 13 amino acids. Germline-derived CDR1 and CDR2 are MNHEY and SVGAGI. The CDR3 loop is CASSYSIQETQYF.

This sequence joins TRBV5-1 and TRBJ1-2. The CDR3 runs 13 residues. CDR1 SGHRS and CDR2 YFSETQ come from the germline V gene. CDR3 loop: CASSLGGPYGYTF. The variable domain in full, with the rest retrieved from reference TRBV5-1 and TRBJ1-2, is KAGVTQTPRYLIKTRGQQVTLSCSPISGHRSVSWYQQTPGQGLQFLFEYFSETQRNKGNFPGRFSGRQFSNSRSEMNVSTLELGDSALYLCASSLGGPYGYTFGSGTRLTVV.

The V call is TRBV6-2 or TRBV6-3, the J call TRBJ2-2; absent DNA, TCRdb's TRBD2 call cannot be checked. Germline CDR1 and CDR2: MNHEY and SVGEGT. The CDR3 loop spans 21 amino acids. This CDR3 reads CASIPVENSLGLAGYTGELFF.

This chain connects TRBV5-6 to TRBJ1-2; TCRdb's D call of TRBD1 is untestable without DNA. The CDR3 spans 14 residues. CDR1 SGHDT and CDR2 YYEEEE come from the germline V gene. Here the CDR3 reads CASSSPGTGYGYTF.

The chain joins TRBV5-5 to TRBJ2-3; the D gene TCRdb calls, TRBD1, cannot be checked with no DNA. The CDR3 runs to 14 residues. Germline CDR1 and CDR2: SGHKS and YYEKEE (reference sequence). This chain's CDR3 is CASKFAGTEDTQYF.